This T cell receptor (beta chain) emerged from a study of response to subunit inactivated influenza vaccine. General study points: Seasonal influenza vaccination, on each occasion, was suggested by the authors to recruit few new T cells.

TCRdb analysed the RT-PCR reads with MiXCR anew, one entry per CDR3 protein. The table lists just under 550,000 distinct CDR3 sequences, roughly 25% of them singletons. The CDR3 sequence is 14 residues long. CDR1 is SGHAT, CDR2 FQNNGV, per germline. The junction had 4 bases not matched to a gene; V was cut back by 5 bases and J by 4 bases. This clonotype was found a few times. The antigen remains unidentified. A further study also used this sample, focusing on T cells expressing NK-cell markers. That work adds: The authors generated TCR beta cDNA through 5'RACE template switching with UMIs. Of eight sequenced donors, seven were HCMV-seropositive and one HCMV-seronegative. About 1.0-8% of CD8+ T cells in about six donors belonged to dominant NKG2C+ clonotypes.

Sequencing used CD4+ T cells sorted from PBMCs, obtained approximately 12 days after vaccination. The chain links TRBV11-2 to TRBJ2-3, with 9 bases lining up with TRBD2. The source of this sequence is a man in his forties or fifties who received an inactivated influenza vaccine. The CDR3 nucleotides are TGTGCCAGCAGCCGCGGGGGGGGGTCAGATACGCAGTATTTT. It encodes CASSRGGGSDTQYF.